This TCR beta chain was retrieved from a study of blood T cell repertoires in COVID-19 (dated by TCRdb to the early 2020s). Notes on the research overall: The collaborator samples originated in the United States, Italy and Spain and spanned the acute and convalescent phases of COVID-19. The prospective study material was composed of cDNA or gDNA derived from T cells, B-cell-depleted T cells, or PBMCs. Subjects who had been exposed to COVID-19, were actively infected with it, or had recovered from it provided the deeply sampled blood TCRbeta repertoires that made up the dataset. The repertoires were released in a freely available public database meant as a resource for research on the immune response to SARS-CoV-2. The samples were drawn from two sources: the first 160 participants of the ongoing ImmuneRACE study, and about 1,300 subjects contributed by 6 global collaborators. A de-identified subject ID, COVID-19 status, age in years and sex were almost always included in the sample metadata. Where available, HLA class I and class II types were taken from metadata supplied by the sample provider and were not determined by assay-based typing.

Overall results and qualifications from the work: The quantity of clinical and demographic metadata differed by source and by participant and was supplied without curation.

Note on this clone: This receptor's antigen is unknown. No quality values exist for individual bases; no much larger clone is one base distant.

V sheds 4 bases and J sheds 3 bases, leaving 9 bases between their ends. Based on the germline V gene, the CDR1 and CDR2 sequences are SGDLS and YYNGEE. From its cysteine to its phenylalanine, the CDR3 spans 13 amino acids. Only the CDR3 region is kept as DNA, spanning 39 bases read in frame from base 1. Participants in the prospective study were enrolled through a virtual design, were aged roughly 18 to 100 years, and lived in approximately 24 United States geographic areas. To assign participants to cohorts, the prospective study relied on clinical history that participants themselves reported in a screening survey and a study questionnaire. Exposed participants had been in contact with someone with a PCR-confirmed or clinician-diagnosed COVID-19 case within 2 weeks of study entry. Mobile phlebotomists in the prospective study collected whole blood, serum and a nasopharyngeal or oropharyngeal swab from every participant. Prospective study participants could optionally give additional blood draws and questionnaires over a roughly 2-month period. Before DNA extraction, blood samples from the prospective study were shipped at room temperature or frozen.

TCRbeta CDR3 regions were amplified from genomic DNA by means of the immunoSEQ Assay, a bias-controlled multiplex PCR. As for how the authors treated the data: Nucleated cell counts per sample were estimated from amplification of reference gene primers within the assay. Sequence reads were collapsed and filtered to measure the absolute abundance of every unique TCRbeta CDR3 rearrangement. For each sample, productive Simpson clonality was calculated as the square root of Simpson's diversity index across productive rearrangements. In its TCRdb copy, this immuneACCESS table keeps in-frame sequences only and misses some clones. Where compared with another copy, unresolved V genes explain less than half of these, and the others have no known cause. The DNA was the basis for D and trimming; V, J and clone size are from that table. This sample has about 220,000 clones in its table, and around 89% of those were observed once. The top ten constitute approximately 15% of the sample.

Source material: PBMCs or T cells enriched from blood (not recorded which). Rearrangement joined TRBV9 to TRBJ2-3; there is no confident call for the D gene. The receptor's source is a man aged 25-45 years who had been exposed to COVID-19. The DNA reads TGTGCCAGCAGCCCCCGTGCGACAGATACGCAGTATTTT. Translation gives CASSPRATDTQYF. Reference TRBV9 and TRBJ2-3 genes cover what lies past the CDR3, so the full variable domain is DSGVTQTPKHLITATGQRVTLRCSPRSGDLSVYWYQQSLDQGLQFLIQYYNGEERAKGNILERFSAQQFPDLHSELNLSSLELGDSALYFCASSPRATDTQYFGPGTRLTVL.